Below are 19 T cell receptor beta chains sequenced from a single sample in a study of graft-versus-host responses after intestinal transplantation. Data came from immunoSEQ multiplex PCR; TCRdb stores just in-frame clones and leaves some out. The sample yields about 50,000 clones, about 90% seen once. The antigens these receptors bind are not known. The material sequenced was unstimulated CD4+ T cells sorted from spleen or lymph node cells, taken before transplant. These receptors originate from a human donor who was the organ donor for an intestinal transplant.

About this clone itself: Because the CDR3's place on the DNA is in doubt, the DNA is left out and the CDR3 is given as listed by TCRdb. The chain couples TRBV28 to TRBJ2-5; TRBD2 is the table's D call, not checked against the DNA. The length of the CDR3 is 17 amino acids, counting both ends. CDR1 is MDHEN and CDR2 is SYDVKM in the germline V gene. The chain's CDR3 is CASSSSTSGRARETQYF.

The count of this clone is one. The chain carries TRBV28 and TRBJ1-2; D unresolved. This CDR3 has 12 residues. V lost 5 bases to trimming and J lost 6 bases, with 10 bases between them. The V gene's germline CDR1 is MDHEN and CDR2 SYDVKM. CDR3 sequence reads: CASSHHSDGYTF. In DNA, the CDR3 is TGTGCCAGCAGTCACCACTCCGATGGCTACACCTTC.

The V gene is TRBV29-1, the J gene TRBJ2-1; 9 positions match TRBD2. In germline, CDR1 is SQVTM, CDR2 ANQGSEA. The J segment lost 7 bases and the V segment lost 6 bases, leaving 10 bases of the junction unmatched. This CDR3 contains 14 residues. DNA for the CDR3: TGCAGCGTGGGGGGCGGGAGGGCCGTGAATGAGCAGTTCTTC. Protein: CSVGGGRAVNEQFF.

The chain recombines TRBV5-1 with TRBJ2-1; tentatively, D is TRBD2 (6 bases). Trimming shortened V by 3 bases and J by 7 bases, and 23 bases separated the two germline ends. CDR1 and CDR2 (germline): SGHRS, YFSETQ. The CDR3 sequence is 17 residues long. The CDR3 region has the DNA TGCGCCAGCAGCTCCCCACTAGCCCAGACCGACCTTAATGAGCAGTTCTTC. Its protein is CASSSPLAQTDLNEQFF.

This sequence joins TRBV7-6 and TRBJ2-7; TRBD2 matches at 14 bases. The length of the CDR3 is 14 residues. The ends lost 5 bases at V and 5 bases at J; junction bases unmatched: 2. Germline loops: CDR1 SGHVS, CDR2 FNYEAQ. CDR3 nucleotides: TGTGCCAGCAGCGCGGGACTAGCGGGAGACGAGCAGTACTTC. Amino acid sequence: CASSAGLAGDEQYF. Supplemented by reference TRBV7-6 and TRBJ2-7, the full variable domain reads GAGVSQSPRYKVTKRGQDVALRCDPISGHVSLYWYRQALGQGPEFLTYFNYEAQQDKSGLPNDRFSAERPEGSISTLTIQRTEQRDSAMYRCASSAGLAGDEQYFGPGTRLTVT.

The CDR3 loop reads CASSQGTGGGGYEQYF. The CDR3 DNA is TGCGCCAGCAGCCAAGGGACAGGGGGCGGTGGTTACGAGCAGTACTTC. This chain links TRBV4-3 with TRBJ2-7; TRBD1 agrees at 11 bases. Germline values: CDR1 LGHNA, CDR2 YSLEER. The CDR3 is 16 residues long. V gave up 1 base and J gave up 4 bases; unmatched junction bases: 6.

This clone was detected a few times. The chain carries TRBV7-6 and TRBJ2-3; 11 bases map to TRBD2. This CDR3 has 14 residues. In germline, CDR1 is SGHVS, CDR2 FNYEAQ. With V trimmed by 4 bases and J by 3 bases, 0 bases remained unmatched. In DNA form, the CDR3 reads TGTGCCAGCAGCTGGACTAGCGGGACAGATACGCAGTATTTT. This sequence encodes CASSWTSGTDTQYF.

The chain joins TRBV7-9 to TRBJ2-2; D gene unclear. Looked up from germline, CDR1 is SEHNR and CDR2 is FQNEAQ (reference sequence). Trimming removed 5 bases at V and 7 bases at J, with 17 bases between. The length of the CDR3 is 15 residues. The chain's CDR3 is CASSPGYSVGGELFF. The CDR3 coding sequence is TGTGCCAGCAGCCCCGGGTATAGTGTTGGCGGGGAGCTGTTTTTT. The whole variable domain, remainder taken from reference TRBV7-9 and TRBJ2-2, is DTGVSQNPRHKITKRGQNVTFRCDPISEHNRLYWYRQTLGQGPEFLTYFQNEAQLEKSRLLSDRFSAERPKGSFSTLEIQRTEQGDSAMYLCASSPGYSVGGELFFGEGSRLTVL.

The rearrangement links TRBV7-9 to TRBJ1-4; 10 bases are shared with TRBD1. The CDR3 is 17 residues long. J lost 0 bases, V lost 3 bases, and 4 bases had no gene match. Germline V gives CDR1 SEHNR, CDR2 FQNEAQ (reference sequence). Written as DNA, the CDR3 is TGTGCCAGCAGCTTGGTGACAGGGGGCACAACTAATGAAAAACTGTTTTTT. Translating it yields CASSLVTGGTTNEKLFF.

Remarks on this clone: The same CDR3 also results from other DNA sequences found in this sample. The CDR3 coding sequence is TGCGCCAGCAGCCCGGGACAGGGAACAGATACGCAGTATTTT. Protein: CASSPGQGTDTQYF. The chain employs TRBV5-1 and TRBJ2-3, with 9 bases aligning to TRBD1. Germline V gene lookup returns CDR1 SGHRS and CDR2 YFSETQ. The CDR3 covers 14 residues. Trimming at V came to 4 bases and at J to 3 bases, leaving 3 bases not matched to a gene.

The rearrangement links TRBV28 to TRBJ2-3, with 7 bases lining up with TRBD2. The CDR3 loop spans 15 amino acids. Germline V gene sequence: CDR1 MDHEN, CDR2 SYDVKM. V shed 0 bases and J 5 bases; nucleotides not matched to a gene: 5. This chain's CDR3 is CASSLWAGAGDTQYF. CDR3 coding DNA: TGTGCCAGCAGTTTATGGGCGGGAGCCGGAGATACGCAGTATTTT. Full variable domain (missing parts from reference TRBV28 and TRBJ2-3): DVKVTQSSRYLVKRTGEKVFLECVQDMDHENMFWYRQDPGLGLRLIYFSYDVKMKEKGDIPEGYSVSREKKERFSLILESASTNQTSMYLCASSLWAGAGDTQYFGPGTRLTVL.

The chain joins TRBV6-5 to TRBJ2-3, with 10 bases that match TRBD1. The germline gives CDR1 MNHEY, CDR2 SVGAGI. The V and J ends lost 2 bases and 5 bases, in that order; junction bases with no gene match: 7. The CDR3 length is 16 residues. CDR3 amino acids: CASSYLDRGHVDTQYF. In DNA, the CDR3 is TGTGCCAGCAGTTACCTAGACAGGGGGCATGTAGATACGCAGTATTTT.

This clone has only a few counts. This chain links TRBV20-1 with TRBJ2-7; TRBD1 matches at 8 bases. The V and J ends lost 5 bases and 6 bases, in that order; junction bases with no gene match: 0. Germline CDR1 DFQATT, CDR2 SNEGSKA (reference sequence). The CDR3 is made up of 10 amino acids. Here the CDR3 DNA reads TGCAGTGCTGACAGGGGCGAGCAGTACTTC. This gives the protein CSADRGEQYF.

The chain combines TRBV4-2 with TRBJ2-1; D is ambiguous. The germline V gene has CDR1 LGHNA and CDR2 YNFKEQ. V gave up 1 base and J gave up 9 bases, with 13 bases separating them. The CDR3 length is 14 residues. The CDR3 sequence: CASSQASRVGEQFF. CDR3 bases: TGTGCCAGCAGCCAAGCGTCGAGAGTAGGTGAGCAGTTCTTC.

This sequence joins TRBV5-1 and TRBJ2-4, with D possibly called TRBD1 or TRBD2 (6 bases each). V lost 0 bases and J lost 8, with 15 bases in between. Germline lookup yields CDR1 SGHRS and CDR2 YFSETQ. The CDR3 runs to 15 residues. CDR3 sequence: CASSLAMYREDIQYF. In DNA, the CDR3 is TGCGCCAGCAGCTTGGCCATGTACAGGGAGGACATTCAGTACTTC.

The chain links TRBV4-2 to TRBJ2-7, with D unclear. The CDR3 extends over 13 amino acids. The germline gives CDR1 LGHNA, CDR2 YNFKEQ. Trimming removed 5 bases at V and 2 bases at J, with 10 bases between. CDR3 loop: CASSTYNTYEQYF. DNA of the CDR3: TGTGCCAGCAGCACCTATAATACCTACGAGCAGTACTTC.

The chain uses TRBV4-1 and TRBJ2-5, with D perhaps assigned TRBD1 or TRBD2 (6 bases each). The length of the CDR3 is 15 residues. From germline, CDR1 is MGHRA and CDR2 YSYEKL. Trimming removed 0 bases at V and 3 bases at J, with 11 bases between. This CDR3 is CASSQDSRGEETQYF. In DNA form, the CDR3 reads TGCGCCAGCAGCCAAGATAGTAGGGGGGAAGAGACCCAGTACTTC.

The chain employs TRBV7-8 and TRBJ2-1; 7 bases agree with TRBD2. The CDR3 runs to 15 residues. Germline V gene data show CDR1 as SGHVS and CDR2 as FQNEAQ. V lost 2 bases, J lost 5 bases, and 6 bases stayed unmatched. In DNA, the CDR3 is TGTGCCAGCAGCTTAAGGGAGGGCCTAAACAATGAGCAGTTCTTC. Translated: CASSLREGLNNEQFF.

This clone was picked up one time. V gene TRBV18 combines with J gene TRBJ2-5; no clear D gene. This CDR3 has 12 residues. V was pared by 3 bases and J by 1 base, with 3 bases between. CDR1 is KGHSH, CDR2 LQKENI, per germline. CDR3 DNA sequence: TGTGCCAGCTCACCGGCCCAAGAGACCCAGTACTTC. Amino acids: CASSPAQETQYF.